A single sample is the source of the 20 T cell receptor beta chains below, sequenced in a study of identical twins' blood T cells. MiXCR, applied by TCRdb to the 5' RACE reads, yields one record per CDR3 protein. Of roughly 340,000 distinct CDR3 sequences detected, roughly 28% appear once; the ten largest clones hold 6% to 7%. Material: PBMCs. These receptors all stem from a woman aged 18 to 55 in good health.

The chain couples TRBV6-1 to TRBJ2-7; no clear D gene. CDR1 is MNHNS, CDR2 SASEGT, per germline. The CDR3 has 11 residues. V was cut by 9 bases and J by 2 bases, with 8 bases left in between. Written as DNA, the CDR3 is TGTGCCAGTTCGTGGACCTACGAGCAGTACTTC. Protein: CASSWTYEQYF.

This clonotype was seen a handful of times. The chain couples TRBV19 to TRBJ1-1; D is uncertain. V was trimmed by 9 bases and J by 4 bases, leaving 18 bases between them. The CDR3 consists of 14 residues. CDR1 and CDR2 (germline): LNHDA, SQIVND (reference sequence). CDR3: CASSGWLLGTEAFF. The CDR3 bases are TGTGCCAGCAGCGGTTGGCTCCTGGGCACTGAAGCTTTCTTT.

The chain uses TRBV21-1 and TRBJ1-3; the listed D gene, TRBD1, was not tested against the DNA. TRBV21-1 is an annotated pseudogene. The CDR3 totals 15 residues. CDR3 loop: CASSKLRGAGTTIYF. The CDR3 DNA is TGTGCCAGCAGCAAATTACGGGGGGCTGGAACCACCATATATTTT.

This clonotype was observed a handful of times. This chain links TRBV10-3 with TRBJ2-7; D perhaps matches TRBD2 (6 bases). Per the germline V gene, CDR1 is ENHRY and CDR2 is SYGVKD. V was clipped by 10 bases and J by 1 base, with 17 bases between them. The CDR3 is 14 amino acids. This chain's CDR3 is CATREPGTSYEQYF. For the CDR3, the DNA is TGTGCCACCCGGGAGCCTGGGACTTCCTACGAGCAGTACTTC.

This clonotype occurred many times. The chain uses TRBV20-1 and TRBJ1-6, with 8 bases matching TRBD1. The CDR3 runs 15 residues. Germline V gene sequence: CDR1 DFQATT, CDR2 SNEGSKA (reference sequence). The trim removed 5 bases at V and 7 bases at J, leaving 10 bases unmatched. CDR3 in amino acids: CSAFRGQAVNSPLHF. The CDR3, as DNA: TGCAGTGCTTTCAGGGGGCAGGCGGTGAATTCACCCCTCCACTTT.

Comment on this clonotype: This sequence may be a read error, since a much larger clone differs from it by one base. V usage is TRBV7-2 and J usage is TRBJ1-5, with D possibly TRBD1 on 5 matching bases. Germline V gene data show CDR1 as SGHTA and CDR2 as FQGNSA. This CDR3 contains 16 residues. CDR3 loop: CASSSFGTAYNQPQDF. The CDR3 DNA sequence: TGTGCCAGCAGCTCCTTTGGGACGGCATACAATCAGCCCCAGGATTTT.

Turning to this clonotype: A clone one base away is much larger, so this may be a read error. The chain employs TRBV20-1 and TRBJ1-3; no clear D. This CDR3 has 13 amino acids. Germline V gene lookup returns CDR1 DFQATT and CDR2 SNEGSKA (reference sequence). The chain's CDR3 is CSARVPPGNTVYF. For the CDR3, the DNA is TGCAGTGCTAGGGTCCCACCTGGAAACACCGTATATTTT.

This chain connects TRBV7-9 to TRBJ1-4; 7 nucleotides line up with TRBD1. Germline V CDR1 and CDR2: SEHNR, FQNEAQ (reference sequence). The junction had 3 bases not matched to a gene; V was cut back by 3 bases and J by 5 bases. The CDR3 runs to 14 residues. DNA of the CDR3: TGTGCCAGCAGCTTTTGGGGACAGAATGAAAAACTGTTTTTT. It translates to CASSFWGQNEKLFF.

This clonotype was found many times. This chain connects TRBV12-3 or TRBV12-4 to TRBJ1-3; the match to TRBD1 covers 7 bases. The trim removed 6 bases at V and 2 bases at J, leaving 7 bases unmatched. The length of the CDR3 is 15 residues. The CDR3 nucleotides are TGTGCCAGCAGGGTAGACAGGGTAGCTGGAAACACCATATATTTT. Translating it yields CASRVDRVAGNTIYF.

CDR3 DNA: TGCAGCGTTGAAGGGGGAAGTAAGGGGAAGTATGGCTACACCTTC. Its protein product is CSVEGGSKGKYGYTF. The chain combines TRBV29-1 with TRBJ1-2; D might be TRBD1 (5 bases). The V end lost 1 base, the J end lost 5 bases, and 17 bases lay between the germline ends. This CDR3 spans 15 amino acids. CDR1 SQVTM and CDR2 ANQGSEA come from the germline V gene.

The rearrangement uses TRBV11-3 and TRBJ1-1; D call uncertain. V dropped 1 base and J dropped 1 base, with 16 bases sitting between them. In germline, CDR1 is SGHNT, CDR2 YENEEA. The CDR3 has 17 amino acids. The CDR3 bases are TGTGCCAGCAGCTTAGGGGGTATGGTACATGAGAACACTGAAGCTTTCTTT. Translating it yields CASSLGGMVHENTEAFF.

The chain couples TRBV29-1 to TRBJ1-2, with 7 bases matching TRBD1. The germline CDR1 and CDR2 sequences are SQVTM and ANQGSEA. The V and J ends lost 6 bases and 0 bases, in that order; junction bases with no gene match: 7. This CDR3 spans 14 amino acids. The DNA for the CDR3 is TGCAGCGTGGCCGGGACAGAGGCTAACTATGGCTACACCTTC. Translating it yields CSVAGTEANYGYTF.

This clonotype was counted many times. The genes are TRBV11-2 and TRBJ2-7; TRBD2 might be the D (6 bases). The CDR3 sequence is 15 residues long. In germline, CDR1 is SGHAT, CDR2 FQNNGV. Trimming took 2 bases from V and 0 from J, leaving 11 bases between them. CDR3 nucleotide sequence: TGTGCCAGCAGCTTATACGGGAGTGCCTCCTACGAGCAGTACTTC. Encoded protein: CASSLYGSASYEQYF.

This clonotype appeared once. CDR3 DNA sequence: TGCACCAGCAGCCAAGAGGGAGGAGATGAAGCTTTCTTT. The encoded protein is CTSSQEGGDEAFF. The chain recombines TRBV1 with TRBJ1-1. TRBV1 is annotated as a pseudogene. This CDR3 contains 13 residues.

This clonotype was picked up many times. The J gene is TRBJ1-1, the V gene TRBV20-1; 7 positions match TRBD1. Germline V gene data show CDR1 as DFQATT and CDR2 as SNEGSKA (reference sequence). The CDR3 is 15 residues long. Trimming at V came to 8 bases and at J to 5 bases, leaving 17 bases not matched to a gene. CDR3 sequence (DNA): TGCAGTTTATTTCCGACAGGGAGCCTCAAGACTGAAGCTTTCTTT. It yields the protein CSLFPTGSLKTEAFF.

The chain employs TRBV6-2 or TRBV6-3 and TRBJ2-2; 8 bases agree with TRBD1. Germline trimming cut 6 bases from V and 4 bases from J; bases unmatched to any gene: 13. The CDR3 covers 17 residues. Germline CDR1 is MNHEY and CDR2 is SVGEGT. CDR3 coding DNA: TGTGCCAGCAGAGCCTTCTCCGGACAGGGTATCACCGGGGAGCTGTTTTTT. This encodes CASRAFSGQGITGELFF.

This chain links TRBV12-3 or TRBV12-4 with TRBJ1-2, with D maybe TRBD1 (5 bases). V was shortened by 3 bases and J by 6 bases, with 14 bases between the two germline ends. The CDR3 is 14 residues long. This chain's CDR3 is CASSLGLNPDGYTF. The DNA of the CDR3 is TGTGCCAGCAGTTTGGGACTGAATCCCGATGGCTACACCTTC.

The V call is TRBV5-1, the J call TRBJ2-7, with 9 positions matching TRBD2. This CDR3 has 13 amino acids. Per germline, CDR1 SGHRS and CDR2 YFSETQ. V gave up 9 bases and J gave up 2 bases; unmatched junction bases: 6. The CDR3 nucleotides read TGCGCCACGCGGGAGGGGCCCACCTACGAGCAGTACTTC. Its protein product is CATREGPTYEQYF. Full variable domain (missing parts from reference TRBV5-1 and TRBJ2-7): KAGVTQTPRYLIKTRGQQVTLSCSPISGHRSVSWYQQTPGQGLQFLFEYFSETQRNKGNFPGRFSGRQFSNSRSEMNVSTLELGDSALYLCATREGPTYEQYFGPGTRLTVT.

This clonotype was found a few times. This sequence joins TRBV5-1 and TRBJ1-1, with 8 bases fitting TRBD1. With V trimmed by 0 bases and J by 4 bases, 5 bases remained unmatched. CDR1 is SGHRS and CDR2 is YFSETQ in the germline V gene. The length of the CDR3 is 15 residues. In nucleotides, the CDR3 is TGCGCCAGCAGCTTGGCCGCAGGGGGCTCCACTGAAGCTTTCTTT. Its protein product is CASSLAAGGSTEAFF.

This rearrangement joins TRBV11-2 to TRBJ1-1; 7 bases fit TRBD1. Germline assignment: CDR1 SGHAT and CDR2 FQNNGV. J was trimmed by 5 bases and V by 4 bases; bases with no gene match: 7. CDR3 length: 14 residues. The CDR3 region is CASSSPTGVTEAFF. CDR3 bases: TGTGCCAGCAGCTCGCCAACAGGGGTGACTGAAGCTTTCTTT.